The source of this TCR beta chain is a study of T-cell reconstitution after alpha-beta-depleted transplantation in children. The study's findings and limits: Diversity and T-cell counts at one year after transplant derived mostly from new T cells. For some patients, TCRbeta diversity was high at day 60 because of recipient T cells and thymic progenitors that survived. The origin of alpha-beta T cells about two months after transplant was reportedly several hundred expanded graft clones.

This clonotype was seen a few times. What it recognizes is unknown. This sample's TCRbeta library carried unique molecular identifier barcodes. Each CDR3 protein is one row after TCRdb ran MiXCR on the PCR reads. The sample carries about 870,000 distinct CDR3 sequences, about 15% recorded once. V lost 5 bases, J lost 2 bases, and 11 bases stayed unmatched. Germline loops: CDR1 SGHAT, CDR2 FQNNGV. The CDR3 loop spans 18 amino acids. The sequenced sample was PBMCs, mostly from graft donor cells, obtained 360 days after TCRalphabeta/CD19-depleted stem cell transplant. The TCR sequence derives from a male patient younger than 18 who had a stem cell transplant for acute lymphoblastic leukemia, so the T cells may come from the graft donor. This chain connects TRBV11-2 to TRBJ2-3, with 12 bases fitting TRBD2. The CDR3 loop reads CASSIPSGRALATDTQYF. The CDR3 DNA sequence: TGTGCCAGCAGCATACCTAGCGGGAGGGCCTTAGCCACAGATACGCAGTATTTT.